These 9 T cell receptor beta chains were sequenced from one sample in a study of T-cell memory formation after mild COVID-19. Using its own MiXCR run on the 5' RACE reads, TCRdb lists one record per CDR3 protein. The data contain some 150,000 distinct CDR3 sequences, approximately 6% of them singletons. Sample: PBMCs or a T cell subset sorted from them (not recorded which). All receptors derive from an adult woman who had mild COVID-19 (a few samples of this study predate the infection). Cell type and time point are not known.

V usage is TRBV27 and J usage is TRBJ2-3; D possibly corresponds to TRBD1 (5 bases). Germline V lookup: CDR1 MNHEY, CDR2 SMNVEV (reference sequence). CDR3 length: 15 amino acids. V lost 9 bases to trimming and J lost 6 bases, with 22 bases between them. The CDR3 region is CASRVSQVFLDTQYF. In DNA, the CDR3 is TGTGCCAGTAGAGTATCACAGGTGTTCCTGGATACGCAGTATTTT.

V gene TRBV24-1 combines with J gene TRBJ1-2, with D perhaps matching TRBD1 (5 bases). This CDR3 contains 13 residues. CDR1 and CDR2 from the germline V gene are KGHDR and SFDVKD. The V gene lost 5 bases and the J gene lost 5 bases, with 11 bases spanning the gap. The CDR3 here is CATSAQGPYGYTF. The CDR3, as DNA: TGTGCCACCAGTGCCCAGGGCCCTTATGGCTACACCTTC.

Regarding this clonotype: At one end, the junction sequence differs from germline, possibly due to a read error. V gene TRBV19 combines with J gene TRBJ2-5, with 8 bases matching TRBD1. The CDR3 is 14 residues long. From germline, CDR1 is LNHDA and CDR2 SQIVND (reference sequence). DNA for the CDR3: TGTGCCAGTAGCATAGGACAGGGTGGAGAGACCCAGTACTTC. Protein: CASSIGQGGETQYF. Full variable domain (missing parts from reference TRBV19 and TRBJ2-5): DGGITQSPKYLFRKEGQNVTLSCEQNLNHDAMYWYRQDPGQGLRLIYYSQIVNDFQKGDIAEGYSVSREKKESFPLTVTSAQKNPTAFYLCASSIGQGGETQYFGPGTRLLVL.

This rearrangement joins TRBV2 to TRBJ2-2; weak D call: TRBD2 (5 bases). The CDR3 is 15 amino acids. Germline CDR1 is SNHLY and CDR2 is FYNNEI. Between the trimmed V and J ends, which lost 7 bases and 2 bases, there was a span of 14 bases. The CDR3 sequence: CASIRGLRNTGELFF. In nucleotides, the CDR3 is TGTGCCAGCATCCGAGGGCTGAGAAACACCGGGGAGCTGTTTTTT.

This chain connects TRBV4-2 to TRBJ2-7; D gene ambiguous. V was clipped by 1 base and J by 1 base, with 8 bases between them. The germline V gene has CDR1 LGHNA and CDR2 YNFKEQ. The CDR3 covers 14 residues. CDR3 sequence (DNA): TGTGCCAGCAGCCAAGGAAGGGTATCCTACGAGCAGTACTTC. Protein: CASSQGRVSYEQYF.

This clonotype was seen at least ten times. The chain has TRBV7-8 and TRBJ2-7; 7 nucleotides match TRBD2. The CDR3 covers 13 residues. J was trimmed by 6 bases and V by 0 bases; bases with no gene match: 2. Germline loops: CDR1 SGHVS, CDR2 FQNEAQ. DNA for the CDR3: TGTGCCAGCAGCTTAGCGCCTAGCGGCGAGCAGTACTTC. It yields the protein CASSLAPSGEQYF.

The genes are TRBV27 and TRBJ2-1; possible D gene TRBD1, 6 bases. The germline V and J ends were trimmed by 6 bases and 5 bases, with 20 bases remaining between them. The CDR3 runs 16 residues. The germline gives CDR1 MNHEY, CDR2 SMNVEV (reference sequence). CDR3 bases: TGTGCCAGCAGCTGGGACCCACAGGGAGTTAACAATGAGCAGTTCTTC. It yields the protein CASSWDPQGVNNEQFF.

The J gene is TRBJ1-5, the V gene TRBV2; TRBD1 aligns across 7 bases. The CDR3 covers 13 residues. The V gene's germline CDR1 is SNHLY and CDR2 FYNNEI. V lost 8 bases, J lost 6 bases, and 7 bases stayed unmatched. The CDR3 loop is CASRDREGQPQHF. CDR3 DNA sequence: TGTGCCAGCCGCGACAGGGAGGGTCAGCCCCAGCATTTT.

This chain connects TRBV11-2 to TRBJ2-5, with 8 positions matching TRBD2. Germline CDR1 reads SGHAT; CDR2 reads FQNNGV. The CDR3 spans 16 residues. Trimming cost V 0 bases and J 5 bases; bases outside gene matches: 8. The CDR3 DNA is TGTGCCAGCAGCTTAGAGGGACTAGAAGGTTGGGAGACCCAGTACTTC. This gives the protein CASSLEGLEGWETQYF.